A selection of T cell receptor beta chains follows, all from one sample in a study of blood T cells in healthy people across ages. TCRdb redid the calling of the 5' RACE reads with MiXCR, one entry per CDR3 protein. The repertoire consists of about 1.4 million distinct CDR3 sequences, with 45% to 70% occurring once and the leading ten covering 6.5% to 8%. The sample taken for sequencing was blood. The source is a man aged 18 to 30 in good health. Each CDR3 is given with its conserved first and last residue. D genes are given only for firm matches. Rows may omit the clone size; those that give it use once, few, many or a size class.

j_gene: TRBJ1-2
abundance: -
d_gene: -
v_gene: TRBV20-1
CDR3nt: TGCAGTGCTAGTGGGGGTCCCTATGGCTACACCTTC
CDR3aa: CSASGGPYGYTF

j_gene: TRBJ1-1
abundance: -
d_gene: -
v_gene: TRBV20-1
CDR3nt: TGCAGTGCTAGACCGACAGTCTTGAACACTGAAGCTTTCTTT
CDR3aa: CSARPTVLNTEAFF

j_gene: TRBJ2-7
abundance: -
d_gene: TRBD2
v_gene: TRBV14
CDR3nt: TGTGCCAGCAGCCAAAGCCTAGCGGGAGGCGAGCAGTACTTC
CDR3aa: CASSQSLAGGEQYF

j_gene: TRBJ2-7
abundance: -
d_gene: TRBD2
v_gene: TRBV4-1
CDR3nt: TGCGCCAGCAGCCATGGGGACTACCAATACGAGCAGTACTTC
CDR3aa: CASSHGDYQYEQYF

j_gene: TRBJ2-3
abundance: -
d_gene: -
v_gene: TRBV9
CDR3nt: TGTGCCAGCCAGAAAAGGGAGTCAGATACGCAGTATTTT
CDR3aa: CASQKRESDTQYF

j_gene: TRBJ2-7
abundance: few
d_gene: TRBD2
v_gene: TRBV20-1
CDR3nt: TGCAGTGCTAAAGCGGGACTCTACGAGCAGTACTTC
CDR3aa: CSAKAGLYEQYF

j_gene: TRBJ1-1
abundance: few
d_gene: -
v_gene: TRBV5-1
CDR3nt: TGCGCCAGCAGCTTGGCGCGGCGGGGCACTGAAGCTTTCTTT
CDR3aa: CASSLARRGTEAFF

j_gene: TRBJ2-5
abundance: -
d_gene: -
v_gene: TRBV20-1
CDR3nt: TGCAGTGCTACACTATGGACAAACCAAGAGACCCAGTACTTC
CDR3aa: CSATLWTNQETQYF

j_gene: TRBJ2-7
abundance: few
d_gene: -
v_gene: TRBV7-9
CDR3nt: TGTGCCAGCAGCTTCGGTCCCGACGAGCAGTACTTC
CDR3aa: CASSFGPDEQYF

j_gene: TRBJ2-1
abundance: -
d_gene: -
v_gene: TRBV5-1
CDR3nt: TGCGCCAGCAGCTTGGGTTTACAGGGAGGACCGAGGTTCTTC
CDR3aa: CASSLGLQGGPRFF

j_gene: TRBJ1-1
abundance: once
d_gene: TRBD1
v_gene: TRBV20-1
CDR3nt: TGCAGTGCTAAGAGAGGACAGGTGAACACTGAAGCTTTCTTT
CDR3aa: CSAKRGQVNTEAFF